The clone carrying this T cell receptor (beta chain) was counted a few times. This sample is drawn from a study of T cell responses to AZD1222 COVID-19 vaccine. Study at large: Analysis merged second doses at about 4 or about 12 weeks.

Some clones are missing from TCRdb's copy, which holds only in-frame ones; the method was immunoSEQ multiplex PCR. The data contain over 100,000 clones, 93% of them singletons. V lost 6 bases and J 7 bases, leaving 12 bases between the germline ends. This CDR3 is 12 amino acids long. CDR1 and CDR2 (germline): SGHRS, YFSETQ. The chain employs TRBV5-1 and TRBJ2-3, with D possibly matching TRBD2 (5 bases). This TCR came from an adult in good health. The sample in question was peripheral blood, obtained on day 0 of AZD1222 vaccination. The CDR3 nucleotides read TGCGCCAGCAAGGGAGAGGTAAATACGCAGTATTTT. Translation: CASKGEVNTQYF.